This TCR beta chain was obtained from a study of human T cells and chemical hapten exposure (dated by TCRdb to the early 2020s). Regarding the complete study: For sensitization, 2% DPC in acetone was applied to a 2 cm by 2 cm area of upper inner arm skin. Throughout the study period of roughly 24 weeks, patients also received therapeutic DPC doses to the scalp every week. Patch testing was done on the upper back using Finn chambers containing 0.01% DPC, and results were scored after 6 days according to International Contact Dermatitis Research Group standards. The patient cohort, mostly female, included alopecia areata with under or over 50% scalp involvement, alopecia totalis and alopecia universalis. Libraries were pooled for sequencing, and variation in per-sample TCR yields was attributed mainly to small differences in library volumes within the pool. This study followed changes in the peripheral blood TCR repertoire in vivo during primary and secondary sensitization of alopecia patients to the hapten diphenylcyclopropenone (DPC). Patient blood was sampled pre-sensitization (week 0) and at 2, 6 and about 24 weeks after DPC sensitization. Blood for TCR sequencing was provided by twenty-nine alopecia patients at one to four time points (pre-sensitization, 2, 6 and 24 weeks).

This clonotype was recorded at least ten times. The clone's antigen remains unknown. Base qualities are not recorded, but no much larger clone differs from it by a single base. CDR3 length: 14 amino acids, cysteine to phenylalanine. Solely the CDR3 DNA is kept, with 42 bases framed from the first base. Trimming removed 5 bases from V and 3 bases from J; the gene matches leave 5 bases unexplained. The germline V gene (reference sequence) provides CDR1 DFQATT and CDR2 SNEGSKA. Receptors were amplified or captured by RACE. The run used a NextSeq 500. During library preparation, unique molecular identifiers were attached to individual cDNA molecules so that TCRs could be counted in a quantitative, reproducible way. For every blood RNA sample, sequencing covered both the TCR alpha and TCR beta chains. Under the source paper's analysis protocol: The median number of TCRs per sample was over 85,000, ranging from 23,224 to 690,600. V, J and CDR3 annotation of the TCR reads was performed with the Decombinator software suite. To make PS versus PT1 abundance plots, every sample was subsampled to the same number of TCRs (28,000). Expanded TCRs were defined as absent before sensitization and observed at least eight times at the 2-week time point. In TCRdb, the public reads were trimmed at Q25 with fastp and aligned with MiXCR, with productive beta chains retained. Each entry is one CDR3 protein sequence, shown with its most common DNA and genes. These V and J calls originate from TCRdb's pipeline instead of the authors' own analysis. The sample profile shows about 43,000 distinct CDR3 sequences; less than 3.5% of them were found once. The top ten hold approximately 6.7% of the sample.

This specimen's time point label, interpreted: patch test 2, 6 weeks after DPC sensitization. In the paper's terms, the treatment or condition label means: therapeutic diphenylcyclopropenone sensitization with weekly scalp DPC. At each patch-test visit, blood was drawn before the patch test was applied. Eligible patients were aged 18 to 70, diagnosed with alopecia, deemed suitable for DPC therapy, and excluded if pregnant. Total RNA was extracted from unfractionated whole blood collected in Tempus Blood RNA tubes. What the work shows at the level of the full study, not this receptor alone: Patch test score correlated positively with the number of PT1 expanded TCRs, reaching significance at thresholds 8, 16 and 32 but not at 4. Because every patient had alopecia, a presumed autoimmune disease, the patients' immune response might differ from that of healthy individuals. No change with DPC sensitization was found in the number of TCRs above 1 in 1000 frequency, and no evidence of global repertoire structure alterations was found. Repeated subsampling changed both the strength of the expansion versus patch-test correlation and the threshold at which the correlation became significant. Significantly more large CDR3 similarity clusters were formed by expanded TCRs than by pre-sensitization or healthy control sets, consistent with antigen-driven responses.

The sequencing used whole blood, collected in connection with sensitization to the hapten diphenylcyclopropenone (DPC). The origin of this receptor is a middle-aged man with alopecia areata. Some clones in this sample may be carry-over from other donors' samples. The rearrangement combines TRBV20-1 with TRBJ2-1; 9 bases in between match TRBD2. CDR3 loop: CSAPSGDGYNEQFF. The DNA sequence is TGCAGTGCTCCTAGCGGGGACGGCTACAATGAGCAGTTCTTC.